This T cell receptor beta chain was captured in a study of early stage breast cancer tumors. Overall study results and limits: Compared with adjacent normal breast tissue, tumors showed 2 to 3-fold greater T cell density and higher clonality. Most shared enriched TCRB sequences were commonly generated ones.

The repertoire was sequenced with immunoSEQ multiplex PCR; TCRdb's copy has only in-frame clones and lacks some. The sample lists approximately 30,000 clones, around three fifths occurring once. Comment on this clone: Its cognate antigen is unknown.

The CDR3 runs to 15 residues. The material sequenced was breast tumor tissue. This receptor was identified in a person in their fifties with breast cancer. J is TRBJ2-2 and V is TRBV21-1. TRBV21-1 is a pseudogene segment. The DNA of the CDR3 is TGTGCCAGCAGCGCCCGTTGGGTGCCCACCGGGGAGCTGTTTTTT. Amino acids: CASSARWVPTGELFF.